These T cell receptor beta chains were read from a single sample in a study of T cell responses to AZD1222 COVID-19 vaccine. The repertoire was sequenced with immunoSEQ multiplex PCR; TCRdb's copy has only in-frame clones and lacks some. The sample contains over 150,000 clones, roughly 90% of which appear only once. This sample comprised peripheral blood, obtained on day 0 of AZD1222 vaccination. Every receptor here comes from an adult in good health. Both conserved end residues are part of each CDR3. The D gene is left open where the match is weak. A clone size is listed for some rows: how often the clone was seen (once, few, many), or a class if it is expanded.

V	size	D	J	length	DNA	CDR3
TRBV7-9	.	TRBD2	TRBJ2-5	15	TGTGCCAGCAGCTTAGGGACTAGCGGGAGGGAGACCCAGTACTTC	CASSLGTSGRETQYF
TRBV11-2	.	TRBD1	TRBJ1-5	14	TGTGCCAGCAGCACGCGGACAGGGGATCAGCCCCAGCATTTT	CASSTRTGDQPQHF
TRBV28	.	.	TRBJ1-6	15	TGTGCCAGCAGTTTCACAGGGACGGGGAATTCACCCCTCCACTTT	CASSFTGTGNSPLHF
TRBV5-3	.	TRBD2	TRBJ2-7	16	TGTGCCAGAAGCGCTTCGCCTAGCGGGATATCCTACGAGCAGTACTTC	CARSASPSGISYEQYF
TRBV11-2	.	TRBD2	TRBJ2-7	15	TGTGCCAGCAGCTCGACTAGCGGGAGGGCGGGCGAGCAGTACTTC	CASSSTSGRAGEQYF
TRBV6-5	once	.	TRBJ1-2	15	TGTGCCAGCAGTTATGCCCGGGACACATACTATGGCTACACCTTC	CASSYARDTYYGYTF
TRBV11-2	.	.	TRBJ2-7	16	TGTGCCAGCAGCCCCGATTTGGTCAGGGGCGTGTACGAGCAGTACTTC	CASSPDLVRGVYEQYF
TRBV12-5	.	.	TRBJ1-1	22	TGTGCTAGTGGTTTCCTAATCGTTAAGGCAGGTAATAGCGATTGGGGTGGCACTGAAGCTTTCTTT	CASGFLIVKAGNSDWGGTEAFF
TRBV5-1	.	TRBD2	TRBJ2-7	18	TGCGCCAGCAGCTTGGCCGATTATCTAGCGGGAGGTCGGGACGAGCAGTACTTC	CASSLADYLAGGRDEQYF
TRBV7-9	.	TRBD1	TRBJ1-1	14	TGTGCCAGCAGCTTATCCGGGACAGGGCTCGAAGCTTTCTTT	CASSLSGTGLEAFF
TRBV28	few	TRBD1	TRBJ2-7	15	TGTGCCAGCAGTCTTTTTGGGACAGGGACCTACGAGCAGTACTTC	CASSLFGTGTYEQYF
TRBV19	.	.	TRBJ2-4	13	TGTGCCAGTAGTATAGGGCAGGCGAACATTCAGTACTTC	CASSIGQANIQYF
TRBV19	.	TRBD1	TRBJ1-1	14	TGTGCCAGTAGCCGGACAGGGGAAAACACTGAAGCTTTCTTT	CASSRTGENTEAFF
TRBV7-9	.	.	TRBJ2-1	15	TGTGCCAGCAGCTCGCAGACTAGCTCCTACAATGAGCAGTTCTTC	CASSSQTSSYNEQFF
TRBV28	.	.	TRBJ1-2	13	TGTGCCAGCACCCTCGCAGGGGCTTATGGCTACACCTTC	CASTLAGAYGYTF
TRBV5-1	.	.	TRBJ1-3	14	TGCGCCAGCAGCCCCGGAAGCTCTGGAAACACCATATATTTT	CASSPGSSGNTIYF
TRBV7-8	.	TRBD1	TRBJ1-4	18	TGTGCCAGCAGCTTAGGGGGGACAGGGATATGGGGTAGTGAAAAACTGTTTTTT	CASSLGGTGIWGSEKLFF
TRBV19	.	.	TRBJ1-5	14	TGTGCCAGTACCCCCTTGGGCTCTCGGGGGCCCCAGCATTTT	CASTPLGSRGPQHF
TRBV6-5	.	.	TRBJ1-2	14	TGTGCCAGCACGGCCCAGATCCCCAACTATGGCTACACCTTC	CASTAQIPNYGYTF
TRBV21-1	.	.	TRBJ2-7	18	TGTGCCAGCAGCGTCCGGGACGGTGCCTACCTTAGGCATTACGAGCAGTACTTC	CASSVRDGAYLRHYEQYF
TRBV9	.	.	TRBJ1-1	16	TGTGCCAGCAGCGTTTTGGGGGGACGGGGGAACACTGAAGCTTTCTTT	CASSVLGGRGNTEAFF
TRBV28	.	.	TRBJ2-7	15	TGTGCCAGCAGCTCCCCTGGGGGGGGCGCCTACGAGCAGTACTTC	CASSSPGGGAYEQYF
TRBV7-9	.	.	TRBJ2-7	14	TGTGCCAGCAGGGATGGAAGCCGCCCCTACGAGCAGTACTTC	CASRDGSRPYEQYF
TRBV25-1	.	TRBD2	TRBJ2-1	17	TGTGCCAGCAGTGATTCCCCAACTAGCGGGATCTACAATGAGCAGTTCTTC	CASSDSPTSGIYNEQFF
TRBV5-6	.	.	TRBJ1-4	14	TGTGCCAGCAGCTCTAGGGGGGGAAATGAAAAACTGTTTTTT	CASSSRGGNEKLFF
TRBV27	.	TRBD2	TRBJ2-3	16	TGTGCCAGCAGTTTAGAGGTAGCGGGGGGCACAGATACGCAGTATTTT	CASSLEVAGGTDTQYF
TRBV19	.	TRBD1	TRBJ2-7	15	TGTGCCAGTAGTATAGGGCCTGGGGACAGCTACGAGCAGTACTTC	CASSIGPGDSYEQYF
TRBV7-9	.	.	TRBJ2-7	16	TGTGCCAGCAGCGGAGACAGAAGGGCCATACTACGCGAGCAGTACTTC	CASSGDRRAILREQYF
TRBV5-4	once	TRBD2	TRBJ2-7	14	TGTGCCAGCAGCTTAACTAGCGATTCCTACGAGCAGTACTTC	CASSLTSDSYEQYF
TRBV28	.	.	TRBJ1-3	15	TGTGCCAGCACCGGATCCCCGCTCTCTGGAAACACCATATATTTT	CASTGSPLSGNTIYF
TRBV2	.	.	TRBJ2-7	13	TGTGCCAGTACGCGGACTATCCTCTACGAGCAGTACTTC	CASTRTILYEQYF
TRBV28	.	TRBD1	TRBJ1-1	16	TGTGCCAGCAGTTCCCCCGGGACAGAAAGCTCCCTTGAAGCTTTCTTT	CASSSPGTESSLEAFF
TRBV7-9	.	TRBD2	TRBJ2-2	14	TGTGCCAGCAGCGCCGGGAGGAGGACCGGGGAGCTGTTTTTT	CASSAGRRTGELFF
TRBV11-1	.	.	TRBJ1-1	12	TGTGCCAGCAGCCAGGACTGGCGGGAAGCTTTCTTT	CASSQDWREAFF
TRBV20-1	once	.	TRBJ1-3	11	TGCAGTGCTAGTTATGGAAACACCATATATTTT	CSASYGNTIYF
TRBV30	.	.	TRBJ2-1	11	TGTGCCTGGAGTATCCAGAGAGAGCAGTTCTTC	CAWSIQREQFF
TRBV18	.	.	TRBJ2-7	11	TGTGCCAGCTCACGGGGAGACGAGCAGTACTTC	CASSRGDEQYF
TRBV19	.	.	TRBJ1-3	16	TGTGCCAGTAGTATTTCCGGGTCCTACTCTGGAAACACCATATATTTT	CASSISGSYSGNTIYF
TRBV20-1	.	.	TRBJ1-2	13	TGCAGTGCTAGTGGGGGGGGAGGTTATGGCTACACCTTC	CSASGGGGYGYTF
TRBV19	.	.	TRBJ1-6	15	TGTGCCAGTAGTCTCCAAGGGACTTTTAATTCACCCCTCCACTTT	CASSLQGTFNSPLHF
TRBV18	.	TRBD1	TRBJ1-4	14	TGTGCCAGCTCACCCGGGACAGGGGGTGAAAAACTGTTTTTT	CASSPGTGGEKLFF
TRBV30	.	.	TRBJ1-1	14	TGTGCCTGGAGTGTACGGAGGGGTACCACTGAAGCTTTCTTT	CAWSVRRGTTEAFF
TRBV12-3/TRBV12-4	.	.	TRBJ1-2	13	TGTGCCAGCAGTTTTATTGCTTATTATGGCTACACCTTC	CASSFIAYYGYTF
TRBV29-1	.	.	TRBJ1-1	12	TGCAGCGGCGAGGGCGGTACGCCTGAAGCTTTCTTT	CSGEGGTPEAFF
TRBV6-5	.	.	TRBJ1-2	15	TGTGCCAGCAGTTATCCGGGGGGCCTTAAGGATGGCTACACCTTC	CASSYPGGLKDGYTF
TRBV18	.	TRBD1	TRBJ2-5	13	TGTGCCAGTCTCCGAGGACAGGCGGAGACCCAGTACTTC	CASLRGQAETQYF
TRBV7-2	.	TRBD2	TRBJ2-1	16	TGTGCCAGCAGGCCTTGGACTAGCGGGAGTTCGGATGAGCAGTTCTTC	CASRPWTSGSSDEQFF
TRBV28	.	.	TRBJ1-1	15	TGTGCCAGCAGTTTAACGGGGGGGGAGTGGACTGAAGCTTTCTTT	CASSLTGGEWTEAFF
TRBV19	.	.	TRBJ2-1	15	TGTGCCAGTAGGGGGGGCGGCAGCTCCTACAATGAGCAGTTCTTC	CASRGGGSSYNEQFF